This paragraph covers one T cell receptor beta chain sequence. Antigen unknown. The data originate from a study of T cell responses to AZD1222 COVID-19 vaccine. Study outcomes and limitations: The sample set comprised mostly white British donors with more females, and clonal diversity was possibly underestimated. Spike-specific TCR repertoires showed rising breadth and depth after two AZD1222 doses.

V lost 1 base and J 5 bases, leaving 11 bases between the germline ends. The CDR3 runs 15 residues. CDR1 and CDR2 (germline): MDHEN, SYDVKM. The repertoire was sequenced with immunoSEQ multiplex PCR; TCRdb's copy has only in-frame clones and lacks some. Of roughly 79,000 clones listed, around 92% are singletons. Source: peripheral blood, taken on day 0 of MenACWY control vaccination. The chain has TRBV28 and TRBJ2-2; no definite D call. This clonotype was sampled from an adult in good health. CDR3 region: CASSLSSMGTGELFF. In nucleotides, the CDR3 is TGTGCCAGCAGTTTATCCTCTATGGGGACCGGGGAGCTGTTTTTT.